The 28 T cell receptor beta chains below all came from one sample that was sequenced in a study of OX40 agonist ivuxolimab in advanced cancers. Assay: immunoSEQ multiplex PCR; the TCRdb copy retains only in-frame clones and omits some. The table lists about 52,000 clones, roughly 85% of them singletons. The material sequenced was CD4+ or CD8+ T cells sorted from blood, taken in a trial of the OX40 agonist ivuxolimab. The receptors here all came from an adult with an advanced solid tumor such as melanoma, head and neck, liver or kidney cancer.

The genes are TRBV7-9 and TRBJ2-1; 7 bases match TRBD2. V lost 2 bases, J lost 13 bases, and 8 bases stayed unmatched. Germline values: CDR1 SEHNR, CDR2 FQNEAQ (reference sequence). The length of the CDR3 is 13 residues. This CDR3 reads CASSLLSAGIQFF. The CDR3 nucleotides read TGTGCCAGCAGCTTACTGTCAGCGGGGATTCAGTTCTTC.

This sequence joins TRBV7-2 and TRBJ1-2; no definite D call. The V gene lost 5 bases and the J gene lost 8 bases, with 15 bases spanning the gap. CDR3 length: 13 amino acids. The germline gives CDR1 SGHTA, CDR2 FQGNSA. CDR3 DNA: TGTGCCAGCAGCCTGGGTTTGGAAGGCGGCTACACCTTC. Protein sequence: CASSLGLEGGYTF.

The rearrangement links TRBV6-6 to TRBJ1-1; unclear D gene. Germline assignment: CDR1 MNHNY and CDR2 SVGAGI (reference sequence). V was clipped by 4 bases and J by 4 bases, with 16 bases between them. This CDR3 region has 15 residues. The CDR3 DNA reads TGTGCCAGCAGTTCCGCCGGGAGGAGGAGCACTGAAGCTTTCTTT. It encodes CASSSAGRRSTEAFF.

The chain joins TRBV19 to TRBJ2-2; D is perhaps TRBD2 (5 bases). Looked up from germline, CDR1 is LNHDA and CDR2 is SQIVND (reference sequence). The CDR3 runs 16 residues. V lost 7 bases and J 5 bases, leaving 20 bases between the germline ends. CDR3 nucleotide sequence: TGTGCCAGTAACCCCCTAAAGTCTTCGGGGACCGGGGAGCTGTTTTTT. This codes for CASNPLKSSGTGELFF.

The CDR3 DNA is TGTGCCAGCAGTGTCGCGGGGGTCCAAGAGACCCAGTACTTC. Its protein product is CASSVAGVQETQYF. The V and J genes are TRBV2 and TRBJ2-5, with 7 bases aligning to TRBD2. CDR3 length equals 14 residues. The germline V gene encodes CDR1 SNHLY and CDR2 FYNNEI. Trimming removed 4 bases from V and 1 base from J; junction bases left unmatched: 3.

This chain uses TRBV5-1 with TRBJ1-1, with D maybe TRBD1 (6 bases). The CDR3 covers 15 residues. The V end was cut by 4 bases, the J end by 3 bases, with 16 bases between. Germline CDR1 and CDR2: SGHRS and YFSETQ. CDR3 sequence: CASSPNRVRDTEAFF. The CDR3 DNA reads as TGCGCCAGCAGCCCTAACAGGGTAAGGGACACTGAAGCTTTCTTT. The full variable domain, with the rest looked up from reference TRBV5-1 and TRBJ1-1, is KAGVTQTPRYLIKTRGQQVTLSCSPISGHRSVSWYQQTPGQGLQFLFEYFSETQRNKGNFPGRFSGRQFSNSRSEMNVSTLELGDSALYLCASSPNRVRDTEAFFGQGTRLTVV.

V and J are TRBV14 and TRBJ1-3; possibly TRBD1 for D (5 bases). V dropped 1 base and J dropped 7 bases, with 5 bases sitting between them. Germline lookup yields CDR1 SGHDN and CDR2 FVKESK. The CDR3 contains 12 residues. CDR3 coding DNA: TGTGCCAGCAGCCAAGGGGGGAACACCATATATTTT. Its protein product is CASSQGGNTIYF.

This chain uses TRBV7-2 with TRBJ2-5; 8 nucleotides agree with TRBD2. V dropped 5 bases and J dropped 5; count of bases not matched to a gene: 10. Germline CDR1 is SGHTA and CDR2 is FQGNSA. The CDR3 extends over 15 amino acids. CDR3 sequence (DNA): TGTGCCAGCAGCCAACGGGGGGGCGCGGCGGAGACCCAGTACTTC. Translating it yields CASSQRGGAAETQYF.

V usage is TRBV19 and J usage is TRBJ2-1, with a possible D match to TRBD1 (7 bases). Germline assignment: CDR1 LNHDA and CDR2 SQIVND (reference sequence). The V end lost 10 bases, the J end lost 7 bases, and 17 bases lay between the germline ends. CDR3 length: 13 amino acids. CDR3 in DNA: TGTGCCACCGCAGGGGGGTCTAGGAATGAGCAGTTCTTC. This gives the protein CATAGGSRNEQFF.

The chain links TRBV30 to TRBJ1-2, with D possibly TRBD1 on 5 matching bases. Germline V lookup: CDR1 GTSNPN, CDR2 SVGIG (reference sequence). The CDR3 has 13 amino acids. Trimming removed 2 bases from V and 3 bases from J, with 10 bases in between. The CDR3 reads CAWSPGTDYGYTF. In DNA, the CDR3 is TGTGCCTGGAGTCCCGGGACCGACTATGGCTACACCTTC.

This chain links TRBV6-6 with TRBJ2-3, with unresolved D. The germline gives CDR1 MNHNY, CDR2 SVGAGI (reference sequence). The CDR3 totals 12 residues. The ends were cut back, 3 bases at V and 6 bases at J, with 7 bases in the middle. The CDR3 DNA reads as TGTGCCAGCAGTTATCAGTCGGATACGCAGTATTTT. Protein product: CASSYQSDTQYF.

The CDR3 region is CASSSGQGAHGYTF. As DNA, the CDR3 is TGTGCCAGCAGTTCTGGACAGGGGGCCCATGGCTACACCTTC. The chain combines TRBV28 with TRBJ1-2; 11 nucleotides line up with TRBD1. There are 14 residues in the CDR3. CDR1 MDHEN and CDR2 SYDVKM come from the germline V gene. Trimming at V came to 4 bases and at J to 6 bases, leaving 4 bases not matched to a gene.

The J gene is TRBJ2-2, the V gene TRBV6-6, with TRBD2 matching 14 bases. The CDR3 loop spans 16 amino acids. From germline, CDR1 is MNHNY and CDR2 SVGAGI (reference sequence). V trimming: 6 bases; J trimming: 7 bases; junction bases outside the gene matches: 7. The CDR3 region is CASRMGLAGALGELFF. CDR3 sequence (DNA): TGTGCCAGCAGGATGGGACTAGCGGGGGCCCTCGGGGAGCTGTTTTTT.

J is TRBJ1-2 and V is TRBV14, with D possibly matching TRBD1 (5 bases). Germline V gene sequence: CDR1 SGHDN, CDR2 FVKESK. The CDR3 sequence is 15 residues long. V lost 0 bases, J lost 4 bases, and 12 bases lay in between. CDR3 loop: CASSQEHGAGYGYTF. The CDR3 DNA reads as TGTGCCAGCAGCCAAGAACATGGGGCCGGCTATGGCTACACCTTC.

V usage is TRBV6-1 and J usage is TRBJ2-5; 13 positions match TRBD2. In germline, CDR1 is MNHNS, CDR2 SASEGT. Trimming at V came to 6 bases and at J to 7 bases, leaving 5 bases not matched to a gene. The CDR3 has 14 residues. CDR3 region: CASRQTSGGRTQYF. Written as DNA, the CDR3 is TGTGCCAGCAGGCAGACTAGCGGGGGGAGGACCCAGTACTTC.

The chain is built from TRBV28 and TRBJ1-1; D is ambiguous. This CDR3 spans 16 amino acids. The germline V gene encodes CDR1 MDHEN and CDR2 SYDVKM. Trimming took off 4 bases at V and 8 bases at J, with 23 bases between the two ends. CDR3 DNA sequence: TGTGCCAGCAGTTCAGCCCAACTTTTCCAGAACGGCGAAGCTTTCTTT. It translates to CASSSAQLFQNGEAFF. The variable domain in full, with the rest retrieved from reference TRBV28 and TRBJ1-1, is DVKVTQSSRYLVKRTGEKVFLECVQDMDHENMFWYRQDPGLGLRLIYFSYDVKMKEKGDIPEGYSVSREKKERFSLILESASTNQTSMYLCASSSAQLFQNGEAFFGQGTRLTVV.

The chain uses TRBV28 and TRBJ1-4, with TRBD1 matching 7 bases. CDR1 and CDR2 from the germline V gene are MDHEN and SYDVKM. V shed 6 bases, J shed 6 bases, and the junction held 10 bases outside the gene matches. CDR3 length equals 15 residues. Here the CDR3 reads CASSPGDSRDEKLFF. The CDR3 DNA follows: TGTGCCAGCAGCCCAGGGGACAGTCGAGATGAAAAACTGTTTTTT. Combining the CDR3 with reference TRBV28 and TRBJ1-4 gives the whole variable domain DVKVTQSSRYLVKRTGEKVFLECVQDMDHENMFWYRQDPGLGLRLIYFSYDVKMKEKGDIPEGYSVSREKKERFSLILESASTNQTSMYLCASSPGDSRDEKLFFGSGTQLSVL.

CDR3 in amino acids: CASSDSSFTDTQYF. The CDR3 DNA is TGTGCCAGCAGTGACTCAAGCTTCACAGATACGCAGTATTTT. J is TRBJ2-3 and V is TRBV6-4; no reliable D call. The CDR3 totals 14 residues. V was pared by 0 bases and J by 2 bases, with 6 bases between. CDR1 and CDR2 from the germline V gene are MRHNA and SNTAGT.

Here the CDR3 reads CASSRPGGYSGNTIYF. In DNA, the CDR3 is TGTGCCAGCAGTCGCCCCGGGGGCTACTCTGGAAACACCATATATTTT. The chain links TRBV14 to TRBJ1-3; D might be TRBD1 (6 bases). This CDR3 has 16 residues. Trimming removed 6 bases from V and 0 bases from J, with 15 bases in between. CDR1 and CDR2 (germline): SGHDN, FVKESK. Filled out from reference TRBV14 and TRBJ1-3, the complete variable domain reads EAGVTQFPSHSVIEKGQTVTLRCDPISGHDNLYWYRRVMGKEIKFLLHFVKESKQDESGMPNNRFLAERTGGTYSTLKVQPAELEDSGVYFCASSRPGGYSGNTIYFGEGSWLTVV.

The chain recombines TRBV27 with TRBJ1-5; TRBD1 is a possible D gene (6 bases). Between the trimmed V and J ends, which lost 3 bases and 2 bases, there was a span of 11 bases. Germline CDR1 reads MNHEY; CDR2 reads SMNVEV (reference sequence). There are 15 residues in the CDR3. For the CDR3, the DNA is TGTGCCAGCAGTTTGGGGGGCTTTGGCAATCAGCCCCAGCATTTT. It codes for CASSLGGFGNQPQHF.

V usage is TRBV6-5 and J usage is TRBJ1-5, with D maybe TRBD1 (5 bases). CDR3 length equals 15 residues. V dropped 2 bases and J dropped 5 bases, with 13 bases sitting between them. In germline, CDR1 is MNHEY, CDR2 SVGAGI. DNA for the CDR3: TGTGCCAGCAGTTACGGGGACCCTAGGGATCAGCCCCAGCATTTT. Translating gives CASSYGDPRDQPQHF.

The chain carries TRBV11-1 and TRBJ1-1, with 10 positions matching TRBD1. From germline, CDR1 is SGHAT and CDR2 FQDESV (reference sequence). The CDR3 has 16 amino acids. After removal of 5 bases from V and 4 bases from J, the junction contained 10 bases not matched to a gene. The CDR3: CASSGPWTGGGTEAFF. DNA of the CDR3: TGTGCCAGCAGCGGACCCTGGACAGGGGGGGGCACTGAAGCTTTCTTT.

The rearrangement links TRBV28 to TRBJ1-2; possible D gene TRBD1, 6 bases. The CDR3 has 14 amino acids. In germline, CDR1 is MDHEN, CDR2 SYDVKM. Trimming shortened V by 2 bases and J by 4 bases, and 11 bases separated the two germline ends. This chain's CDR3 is CASSLSGQLYGYTF. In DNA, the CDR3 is TGTGCCAGCAGTTTAAGCGGACAGCTCTATGGCTACACCTTC.

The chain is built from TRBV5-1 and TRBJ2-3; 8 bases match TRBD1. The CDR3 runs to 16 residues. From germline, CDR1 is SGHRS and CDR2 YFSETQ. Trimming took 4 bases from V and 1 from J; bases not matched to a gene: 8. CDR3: CASSGTGLPGTDTQYF. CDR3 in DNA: TGCGCCAGCAGCGGGACAGGTCTCCCGGGCACAGATACGCAGTATTTT.

The CDR3 coding sequence is TGTGCCAGCAGCTCCGGGGGGGGTTACACCGGGGAGCTGTTTTTT. Translating gives CASSSGGGYTGELFF. The V gene is TRBV7-6, the J gene TRBJ2-2; 8 positions agree with TRBD2. V trimming: 4 bases; J trimming: 3 bases; junction bases outside the gene matches: 4. Germline loops: CDR1 SGHVS, CDR2 FNYEAQ. This CDR3 spans 15 amino acids.

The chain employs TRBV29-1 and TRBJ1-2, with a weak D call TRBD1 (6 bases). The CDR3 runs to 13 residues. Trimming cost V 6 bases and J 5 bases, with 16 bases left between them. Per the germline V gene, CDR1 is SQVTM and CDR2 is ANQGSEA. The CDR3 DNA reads TGCAGCGTCGCGACAGGCGCAGGTTATGGCTACACCTTC. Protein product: CSVATGAGYGYTF. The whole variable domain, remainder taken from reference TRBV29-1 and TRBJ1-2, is SAVISQKPSRDICQRGTSLTIQCQVDSQVTMMFWYRQQPGQSLTLIATANQGSEATYESGFVIDKFPISRPNLTFSTLTVSNMSPEDSSIYLCSVATGAGYGYTFGSGTRLTVV.

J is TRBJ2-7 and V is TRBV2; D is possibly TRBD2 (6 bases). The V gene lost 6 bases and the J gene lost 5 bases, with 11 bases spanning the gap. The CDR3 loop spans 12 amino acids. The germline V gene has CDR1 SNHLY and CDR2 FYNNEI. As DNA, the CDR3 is TGTGCCAGCAGGGACCCGGGGGACGAGCAGTACTTC. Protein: CASRDPGDEQYF. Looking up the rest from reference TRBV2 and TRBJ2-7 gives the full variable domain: EPEVTQTPSHQVTQMGQEVILRCVPISNHLYFYWYRQILGQKVEFLVSFYNNEISEKSEIFDDQFSVERPDGSNFTLKIRSTKLEDSAMYFCASRDPGDEQYFGPGTRLTVT.

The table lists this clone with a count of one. CDR3 nucleotide sequence: TGTGCCAGCTCATCTATCTCGGGGGACGTAGCCAAAAACATTCAGTACTTC. Residues: CASSSISGDVAKNIQYF. The V call is TRBV18, the J call TRBJ2-4, with D possibly being TRBD2 (6 bases). The V end lost 5 bases, the J end lost 0 bases, and 17 bases lay between the germline ends. The length of the CDR3 is 17 residues. CDR1 is KGHSH, CDR2 LQKENI, per germline.